This T cell receptor (beta chain) was identified during a study of shared clonotypes between healthy human individuals. The trim removed 5 bases at V and 7 bases at J, leaving 5 bases unmatched. Per the germline V gene, CDR1 is SGHVS and CDR2 is FNYEAQ. This CDR3 is 14 amino acids long. Produced via immunoSEQ multiplex PCR; TCRdb's table is partial and in-frame only. The table records 450,000 or so clones, 77% of them present only once. A few counts support this clone. The V gene is TRBV7-6, the J gene TRBJ2-5; TRBD2 aligns across 12 bases. What was sequenced was PBMCs. This TCR was recovered from a middle-aged woman in good health. Some clones in this sample may be carry-over from other donors' samples. The CDR3 sequence: CASSPQTSGGTQYF. Here the CDR3 DNA reads TGTGCCAGCAGCCCCCAGACTAGCGGGGGGACCCAGTACTTC. Based on the CDR3 plus reference TRBV7-6 and TRBJ2-5, the full variable domain is GAGVSQSPRYKVTKRGQDVALRCDPISGHVSLYWYRQALGQGPEFLTYFNYEAQQDKSGLPNDRFSAERPEGSISTLTIQRTEQRDSAMYRCASSPQTSGGTQYFGPGTRLLVL.